The clone carrying this T cell receptor (beta chain) was counted only a few times. Its antigen is unknown. The entry originates in a study of CD8 T cells in ankylosing spondylitis. Findings and limits, study-wide: Roughly eight highly homologous variants formed a TCR beta motif that appeared characteristic of ankylosing spondylitis blood.

This CDR3 comprises 14 residues. Trimming shortened V by 0 bases and J by 3 bases, and 8 bases separated the two germline ends. Germline lookup yields CDR1 DFQATT and CDR2 SNEGSKA (reference sequence). It was by quantitative 5'-RACE with molecular barcodes that TCR beta libraries were made. TCRdb reprocessed the 5' RACE reads via MiXCR and lists one record per CDR3 protein. The data contain roughly 230,000 distinct CDR3 sequences, approximately 20% of them singletons. The genes are TRBV20-1 and TRBJ2-2, with D maybe TRBD2 (5 bases). Sequenced material: blood, either unsorted or a sorted T cell fraction (not recorded which). The source of this sequence is a male donor with ankylosing spondylitis or in good health (not recorded which). Here the CDR3 reads CSARDEGHTGELFF. The DNA for the CDR3 is TGCAGTGCTAGAGATGAGGGTCACACCGGGGAGCTGTTTTTT.